The rows below give T cell receptor beta chains drawn from one sample of a study of T cells in Graves' hyperthyroidism and ophthalmopathy. TCRdb used MiXCR to reprocess the multiplex PCR reads, holding one entry per CDR3 protein. In the table there are around 800,000 distinct CDR3 sequences, over 35% of which are singletons. The sample was blood. These receptors all come from a man between 18 and 35 years old with Graves' hyperthyroidism. Each CDR3 is given with its conserved first and last residue. The D gene is left open where the match is weak. The size of a clone is reported for some rows only, either as once, few or many, or as a class for expanded clones.

.,TRBV29-1,TRBJ2-7,TRBD2,TGCAGCGTTCAACCGGGACTAGCGGGAGACTACGAGCAGTACTTC,CSVQPGLAGDYEQYF
.,TRBV2,TRBJ2-7,TRBD2,TGTGCCAGCACCCTAGAGACTAGCGGCCGGGTTTACGAGCAGTACTTC,CASTLETSGRVYEQYF
many,TRBV20-1,TRBJ1-6,TRBD1,TGCAGTGCACAGGGACAGGGGAATTCACCCCTCCACTTT,CSAQGQGNSPLHF
few,TRBV20-1,TRBJ2-7,TRBD2,TGCAGTGCTAGAGCTTCTAGCGGTAGCTCCTACGAGCAGTACTTC,CSARASSGSSYEQYF
many,TRBV15,TRBJ1-5,TRBD1,TGTGCCACCAGCTTCAGGGGGGACCAGCCCCAGCATTTT,CATSFRGDQPQHF
.,TRBV29-1,TRBJ2-5,.,TGCAGCGTTGGCGGGGCTTTAGAGACCCAGTACTTC,CSVGGALETQYF
.,TRBV6-5,TRBJ1-6,.,TGTGCCAGCAGTCCATGGACGGGGACCTCACCCCTCCACTTT,CASSPWTGTSPLHF
few,TRBV19,TRBJ1-5,TRBD1,TGTGCCAGTAGGACCGGGACAGGGGATAGCAATCAGCCCCAGCATTTT,CASRTGTGDSNQPQHF
.,TRBV5-5,TRBJ2-7,TRBD2,TGTGCCAGCAGCCAGGCCGCTAGGACTAGCGTTCCCTACGAGCAGTACTTC,CASSQAARTSVPYEQYF
.,TRBV7-9,TRBJ2-7,.,TGTGCCAGCAGCTTAGGGGCGCGGCGCGAGCAGTACTTC,CASSLGARREQYF
few,TRBV5-8,TRBJ1-1,.,TGTGCGACAGCGTATGGGGCTGAAGCTTTCTTT,CATAYGAEAFF
many,TRBV7-3,TRBJ1-1,.,TGTGCCAGCAGCTCTCGTCTGAACACTGAAGCTTTCTTT,CASSSRLNTEAFF
few,TRBV7-6,TRBJ1-2,TRBD1,TGTGCCAGCAGCTTACCCCAGGGGGAGGTCTATGGCTACACCTTC,CASSLPQGEVYGYTF
.,TRBV7-8,TRBJ2-2,TRBD1,TGTGCCAGCAGCTTACGCGACAGGGGTAGCACTGGGGAGCTGTTTTTT,CASSLRDRGSTGELFF
many,TRBV29-1,TRBJ2-7,TRBD2,TGCAGCGTCGCCCCGGCTAGCGGGAGCTACGAGCAGTACTTC,CSVAPASGSYEQYF
.,TRBV29-1,TRBJ2-3,.,TGCAGCGTTGAACCCCCGGGACATCCCGATACGCAGTATTTT,CSVEPPGHPDTQYF
.,TRBV25-1,TRBJ1-1,.,TGTGCCAGCAGCGCCGACAGCTTTGAAGCTTTCTTT,CASSADSFEAFF
few,TRBV4-2,TRBJ2-7,.,TGTGCCAGCAGCCAAGGCGGGATGCAGTACTTC,CASSQGGMQYF
.,TRBV13,TRBJ2-7,.,TGTGCCAGCAAGGGCCGAGACTACGAGCAGTACTTC,CASKGRDYEQYF
many,TRBV2,TRBJ2-5,TRBD2,TGTGCCAGCAGTGATGGCGGGGGGCGACAAGAGACCCAGTACTTC,CASSDGGGRQETQYF
many,TRBV2,TRBJ2-7,TRBD2,TGTGCCAGTCTGGAGCGGGGTAGCTCCTACGAGCAGTACTTC,CASLERGSSYEQYF
many,TRBV20-1,TRBJ2-7,.,TGCATCGGCGTTGTACCACTCCCCCAGTACTTC,CIGVVPLPQYF
many,TRBV7-9,TRBJ1-3,.,TGTGCCAGCAGCTTATCGGGGGAAAACACCATATATTTT,CASSLSGENTIYF
many,TRBV10-3,TRBJ2-7,.,TGTGCCTCCCGGGAGCCTCCCGACGAGCAGTACTTC,CASREPPDEQYF
many,TRBV25-1,TRBJ2-7,.,TGTGCCAGCAAACCCTGGATGGAGCAGTACTTC,CASKPWMEQYF
.,TRBV7-9,TRBJ1-1,.,TGTGCCAGCAGCCCACGGGACGGGCGGGGCACTGAAGCTTTCTTT,CASSPRDGRGTEAFF